Listed below are T cell receptor beta chains from one sample, sequenced in a study of response to subunit inactivated influenza vaccine. TCRdb processed the RT-PCR reads anew with MiXCR; each CDR3 protein has one entry. The table includes about 570,000 distinct CDR3 sequences, about 10% detected once. The same data also went into a second study, on T cells expressing NK-cell markers.

This sample comprised PBMCs from blood, obtained on the day of vaccination. All receptors come from a man between 50 and 59 years old who received an inactivated influenza vaccine. CDR3s include the opening cysteine and the closing phenylalanine or tryptophan. Fields, in order: V gene, clone size, J gene, D gene, CDR3 protein, CDR3 DNA. The D gene is left open where the match is weak. The listing skips clone size in some rows; elsewhere it reads once, few, many or a size class.

TRBV18	few	TRBJ2-2	NA	CASSPRTPNTGELFF	TGTGCCAGCTCACCACGGACTCCCAACACCGGGGAGCTGTTTTTT
TRBV24-1	few	TRBJ1-1	NA	CATSENGRSTEAFF	TGTGCCACCAGTGAGAACGGACGGAGTACTGAAGCTTTCTTT
TRBV12-3/TRBV12-4	NA	TRBJ2-5	TRBD2	CASKRVRGETQYF	TGTGCCAGCAAGCGGGTGCGGGGGGAGACCCAGTACTTC
TRBV7-3	few	TRBJ2-5	TRBD1	CASSPGTGMETQYF	TGTGCCAGCAGCCCGGGGACAGGGATGGAGACCCAGTACTTC
TRBV4-2	few	TRBJ2-2	TRBD2	CASSQGLAGANTGELFF	TGTGCCAGCAGCCAAGGCTTAGCGGGGGCGAACACCGGGGAGCTGTTTTTT
TRBV19	NA	TRBJ1-2	TRBD1	CASRDRRFYGYTF	TGTGCCAGTAGGGACAGGAGATTCTATGGCTACACCTTC
TRBV2	NA	TRBJ1-5	NA	CASSPGPTQPQHF	TGTGCCAGCAGCCCGGGACCGACGCAGCCCCAGCATTTT
TRBV9	NA	TRBJ2-7	TRBD1	CASSVGQGPPYEQYF	TGTGCCAGCAGCGTAGGACAGGGGCCCCCCTACGAGCAGTACTTC
TRBV20-1	few	TRBJ1-1	TRBD1	CSARPTGTYTEAFF	TGCAGTGCTAGGCCGACAGGGACCTACACTGAAGCTTTCTTT
TRBV7-6	NA	TRBJ2-2	NA	CAGSSHREGTGELFF	TGTGCCGGCAGCTCCCACAGGGAGGGCACCGGGGAGCTGTTTTTT
TRBV20-1	NA	TRBJ1-1	NA	CSATRGNTEAFF	TGCAGTGCTACCCGGGGGAACACTGAAGCTTTCTTT
TRBV20-1	few	TRBJ2-3	TRBD2	CSARDPLTSGRPDTQYF	TGCAGTGCTAGAGATCCCCTTACTAGCGGGAGACCCGATACGCAGTATTTT
TRBV5-1	few	TRBJ2-7	TRBD2	CASSKGTSGTHYEQYF	TGCGCCAGCAGCAAGGGGACTAGCGGGACTCACTACGAGCAGTACTTC
TRBV11-2	NA	TRBJ2-1	TRBD2	CASSTPGLAGPGEKSYNEQFF	TGTGCCAGCAGCACACCAGGACTAGCGGGACCCGGGGAAAAATCCTACAATGAGCAGTTCTTC
TRBV5-1	few	TRBJ2-3	NA	CASSFQLTDTQYF	TGCGCCAGCAGCTTTCAACTCACAGATACGCAGTATTTT
TRBV12-3/TRBV12-4	few	TRBJ2-1	NA	CASSTLLGSSNEQFF	TGTGCCAGCAGTACCCTCCTGGGGTCCTCCAATGAGCAGTTCTTC